A selection of T cell receptor beta chains follows, all from one sample in a study of shared clonotypes between healthy human individuals. The assay was immunoSEQ multiplex PCR, and TCRdb's table has in-frame clones only and misses some. The sample consists of hundreds of thousands of clones, about 74% of them appearing once. Sequencing was done on a sample of memory CD4+ T cells sorted from blood. These receptors were collected from a woman aged 25 to 39 in good health. CDR3s include the opening cysteine and the closing phenylalanine or tryptophan. A D gene is named only where the DNA matches it firmly. Size tells how often a clone was seen (once, few, many) or the class of an expanded clone, and some rows leave it out.

d_gene: TRBD2
abundance: -
len: 16
j_gene: TRBJ2-1
v_gene: TRBV18
CDR3nt: TGTGCCAGCTCACCACTGTCTCTAGCGGGCTACAATGAGCAGTTCTTC
CDR3aa: CASSPLSLAGYNEQFF

d_gene: -
abundance: once
len: 12
j_gene: TRBJ2-1
v_gene: TRBV11-3
CDR3nt: TGTGCCAGCGCCCATCTCCCAAATGAGCAGTTCTTC
CDR3aa: CASAHLPNEQFF

d_gene: -
abundance: -
len: 13
j_gene: TRBJ2-7
v_gene: TRBV2
CDR3nt: TGTGCCAGCAGTGAGGATCATTCCTACGAGCAGTACTTC
CDR3aa: CASSEDHSYEQYF

d_gene: -
abundance: few
len: 11
j_gene: TRBJ2-5
v_gene: TRBV29-1
CDR3nt: TGCAGCGTTGTTAGACAAGAGACCCAGTACTTC
CDR3aa: CSVVRQETQYF

d_gene: TRBD1
abundance: -
len: 19
j_gene: TRBJ2-7
v_gene: TRBV7-9
CDR3nt: TGTGCCAGCAGTCAAAGGGACAGGGGACGGCGGGAGGTCTTCTACGAGCAGTACTTC
CDR3aa: CASSQRDRGRREVFYEQYF

d_gene: -
abundance: -
len: 14
j_gene: TRBJ2-1
v_gene: TRBV5-8
CDR3nt: TGTGCCAGCAGCGTGACAGGGACTCACAATGAGCAGTTCTTC
CDR3aa: CASSVTGTHNEQFF

d_gene: TRBD1
abundance: -
len: 15
j_gene: TRBJ2-1
v_gene: TRBV28
CDR3nt: TGTGCCAGCAGTGACGGACAGGGGTTCTACAATGAGCAGTTCTTC
CDR3aa: CASSDGQGFYNEQFF

d_gene: TRBD2
abundance: -
len: 18
j_gene: TRBJ2-3
v_gene: TRBV5-1
CDR3nt: TGCGCCAGCAGCTCATGGACGACTAGCGGGAGGAAGACAGATACGCAGTATTTT
CDR3aa: CASSSWTTSGRKTDTQYF

d_gene: TRBD2
abundance: -
len: 18
j_gene: TRBJ2-2
v_gene: TRBV10-3
CDR3nt: TGTGCCATCAGTGGAGGACTAGCGGGAGGGCCGGGCACCGGGGAGCTGTTTTTT
CDR3aa: CAISGGLAGGPGTGELFF

d_gene: TRBD1
abundance: -
len: 15
j_gene: TRBJ1-1
v_gene: TRBV5-1
CDR3nt: TGCGCCAGTAAGGTGGAGGGGGCGCGGGGCACTGAAGCTTTCTTT
CDR3aa: CASKVEGARGTEAFF

d_gene: TRBD2
abundance: -
len: 14
j_gene: TRBJ2-7
v_gene: TRBV18
CDR3nt: TGTGCCAGCTCACCACCGGGAGGGCCCGGCGAGCAGTACTTC
CDR3aa: CASSPPGGPGEQYF

d_gene: -
abundance: -
len: 13
j_gene: TRBJ1-5
v_gene: TRBV6-1
CDR3nt: TGTGCCAGCATCGGACAGATTAATCAGCCCCAGCATTTT
CDR3aa: CASIGQINQPQHF

d_gene: TRBD2
abundance: medium-sized
len: 15
j_gene: TRBJ2-1
v_gene: TRBV9
CDR3nt: TGTGCCAGCAGCCGGGGGCTAGCGGGAGTGAGTAGTCAGTTCTTC
CDR3aa: CASSRGLAGVSSQFF

d_gene: -
abundance: -
len: 13
j_gene: TRBJ1-1
v_gene: TRBV6-6
CDR3nt: TGTGCCAGCAGTGGCGACCGGAACACTGAAGCTTTCTTT
CDR3aa: CASSGDRNTEAFF

d_gene: -
abundance: -
len: 11
j_gene: TRBJ1-3
v_gene: TRBV27
CDR3nt: TGTGCCAGCAGGAGAGGAAACACCATATATTTT
CDR3aa: CASRRGNTIYF

d_gene: -
abundance: -
len: 16
j_gene: TRBJ2-5
v_gene: TRBV5-1
CDR3nt: TGCGCCAGCAGCTTGGGAGCGGGAACAGGGAGGGAGACCCAGTACTTC
CDR3aa: CASSLGAGTGRETQYF

d_gene: -
abundance: few
len: 12
j_gene: TRBJ2-7
v_gene: TRBV5-4
CDR3nt: TGTGCCAGCAGCTTAAGGGATGGCGAGCAGTACTTC
CDR3aa: CASSLRDGEQYF

d_gene: TRBD2
abundance: few
len: 14
j_gene: TRBJ2-5
v_gene: TRBV18
CDR3nt: TGTGCCAGCTCAACGGGACTATCTCAAGAGACCCAGTACTTC
CDR3aa: CASSTGLSQETQYF

d_gene: -
abundance: -
len: 13
j_gene: TRBJ2-7
v_gene: TRBV6-1
CDR3nt: TGTGCCAGCAGTGTTCGGGGTTTGTACGAGCAGTATTTC
CDR3aa: CASSVRGLYEQYF

d_gene: -
abundance: few
len: 12
j_gene: TRBJ1-5
v_gene: TRBV28
CDR3nt: TGTGCCAGCAACAAGGGAGGGTTGCCCCAGCATTTT
CDR3aa: CASNKGGLPQHF

d_gene: -
abundance: -
len: 15
j_gene: TRBJ1-1
v_gene: TRBV6-1
CDR3nt: TGTGCCAGCAGTGAAATTCGGGGGTGGAGGGATGAAGCTTTCTTT
CDR3aa: CASSEIRGWRDEAFF

d_gene: TRBD2
abundance: -
len: 15
j_gene: TRBJ2-2
v_gene: TRBV7-2
CDR3nt: TGTGCCGATAAGAGTTTAGCGGGGGTGACCGGGGAGCTGTTTTTT
CDR3aa: CADKSLAGVTGELFF

d_gene: TRBD2
abundance: -
len: 14
j_gene: TRBJ2-1
v_gene: TRBV6-5
CDR3nt: TGTGCCAGCAGGCTAAGCGGGGCCAACAATGAGCAGTTCTTC
CDR3aa: CASRLSGANNEQFF

d_gene: TRBD1
abundance: -
len: 15
j_gene: TRBJ2-7
v_gene: TRBV7-9
CDR3nt: TGTGCCAGCAGCGGTATCACGACAGGGGAGCTCGAGCAGTACTTC
CDR3aa: CASSGITTGELEQYF

d_gene: -
abundance: -
len: 12
j_gene: TRBJ2-5
v_gene: TRBV11-2
CDR3nt: TGTGCCAGCAGCTTACGACACGAGACCCAGTACTTC
CDR3aa: CASSLRHETQYF

d_gene: -
abundance: few
len: 12
j_gene: TRBJ2-7
v_gene: TRBV29-1
CDR3nt: TGCAGCGTTCTGGGGAACTCCTACGAGCAGTACTTC
CDR3aa: CSVLGNSYEQYF

d_gene: TRBD1
abundance: -
len: 16
j_gene: TRBJ1-2
v_gene: TRBV27
CDR3nt: TGTGCCAGCAGTTTACTGACAGGGGGGGGAAACTATGGCTACACCTTC
CDR3aa: CASSLLTGGGNYGYTF

d_gene: TRBD2
abundance: -
len: 13
j_gene: TRBJ2-7
v_gene: TRBV9
CDR3nt: TGTGCCAGCAGCATTGGACTAGCGGGCGAGCAGTACTTC
CDR3aa: CASSIGLAGEQYF

d_gene: TRBD1
abundance: -
len: 14
j_gene: TRBJ1-4
v_gene: TRBV29-1
CDR3nt: TGCAGCGTTTCCTTGACAGGGCTTAATGAAAAACTGTTTTTT
CDR3aa: CSVSLTGLNEKLFF

d_gene: TRBD2
abundance: once
len: 15
j_gene: TRBJ2-5
v_gene: TRBV5-1
CDR3nt: TGCGCCAGCAGGCCCGTAGCGGGATCCCAAGAGACCCAGTACTTC
CDR3aa: CASRPVAGSQETQYF

d_gene: TRBD2
abundance: once
len: 15
j_gene: TRBJ2-7
v_gene: TRBV6-5
CDR3nt: TGTGCCAGCAGTGTGACTAGCGGAGGCCGGGCCGAGCAGTACTTC
CDR3aa: CASSVTSGGRAEQYF

d_gene: -
abundance: -
len: 12
j_gene: TRBJ2-5
v_gene: TRBV7-9
CDR3nt: TGTGCCAGCAGCTTAGGATCAGAGACCCAGTACTTC
CDR3aa: CASSLGSETQYF

d_gene: -
abundance: -
len: 13
j_gene: TRBJ2-1
v_gene: TRBV7-8
CDR3nt: TGTGCCAGCAGACCCCCCGTTCTGAATGAGCAGTTCTTC
CDR3aa: CASRPPVLNEQFF

d_gene: TRBD1
abundance: few
len: 13
j_gene: TRBJ1-2
v_gene: TRBV27
CDR3nt: TGTGCCAGCAGTCCTCGACAGGGCTGGGGCTACACCTTC
CDR3aa: CASSPRQGWGYTF

d_gene: -
abundance: -
len: 14
j_gene: TRBJ2-7
v_gene: TRBV7-9
CDR3nt: TGTGCCAGCAGCCCCTGGGTTGGGGATGACGAGCAGTACTTC
CDR3aa: CASSPWVGDDEQYF

d_gene: -
abundance: -
len: 13
j_gene: TRBJ1-5
v_gene: TRBV30
CDR3nt: TGTGCCTGGAGTGCCGATAGCAATCAGCCCCAGCATTTT
CDR3aa: CAWSADSNQPQHF

d_gene: -
abundance: many
len: 14
j_gene: TRBJ1-5
v_gene: TRBV28
CDR3nt: TGTGCCAGCAGGGTGCCCCTAGACAATCAGCCCCAGCATTTT
CDR3aa: CASRVPLDNQPQHF

d_gene: -
abundance: -
len: 15
j_gene: TRBJ1-2
v_gene: TRBV6-6
CDR3nt: TGTGCCAGCACCCCGAGGGGAAGGGAGAACTATGGCTACACCTTC
CDR3aa: CASTPRGRENYGYTF

d_gene: -
abundance: -
len: 13
j_gene: TRBJ2-5
v_gene: TRBV7-9
CDR3nt: TGTGCCAGCGGCAGGGGCAAACAAGAGACCCAGTACTTC
CDR3aa: CASGRGKQETQYF

d_gene: TRBD1
abundance: -
len: 14
j_gene: TRBJ2-7
v_gene: TRBV27
CDR3nt: TGTGCCAGCAGTTGGACAGGGGGCTACTACGAGCAGTACTTC
CDR3aa: CASSWTGGYYEQYF

d_gene: -
abundance: few
len: 15
j_gene: TRBJ2-2
v_gene: TRBV5-1
CDR3nt: TGCGCCAGCAGTTCTACAGGACGAGGCACCGGGGAGCTGTTTTTT
CDR3aa: CASSSTGRGTGELFF

d_gene: TRBD1
abundance: -
len: 17
j_gene: TRBJ1-5
v_gene: TRBV27
CDR3nt: TGTGCCAGCAGGGACAGGGGAAGACAAAATAGCAATCAGCCCCAGCATTTT
CDR3aa: CASRDRGRQNSNQPQHF

d_gene: -
abundance: -
len: 14
j_gene: TRBJ2-7
v_gene: TRBV21-1
CDR3nt: TGTGCCAGCAGCCTGACAGGGCAGGGATACGAGCAGTACTTC
CDR3aa: CASSLTGQGYEQYF

d_gene: -
abundance: -
len: 14
j_gene: TRBJ2-2
v_gene: TRBV5-1
CDR3nt: TGCGCCAGCAGCTTGGAGGGAAACACCGGGGAGCTGTTTTTT
CDR3aa: CASSLEGNTGELFF

d_gene: -
abundance: -
len: 14
j_gene: TRBJ2-1
v_gene: TRBV27
CDR3nt: TGTGCCAGCAGTACCCACACACAGTACAATGAGCAGTTCTTC
CDR3aa: CASSTHTQYNEQFF

d_gene: -
abundance: few
len: 14
j_gene: TRBJ1-3
v_gene: TRBV18
CDR3nt: TGTGCCAGCTCACCGGGGACCGCAGGAAACACCATATATTTT
CDR3aa: CASSPGTAGNTIYF